This T cell receptor (beta chain) stems from a study of T cells in localized non-small cell lung cancer. Whole-study results and caveats: The study detected a median approximately 57 of the top 100 tumor clones in adjacent lung.

As to this clone: The antigen is not known.

Sequencing was performed with immunoSEQ multiplex PCR; in TCRdb, only in-frame clones are kept and a portion is missing. The top ten clones hold 2.5% to 3% of a sample with fewer than 40,000 clones, roughly 91% of them seen once. The clonotype comes from a female donor of 60 years or more with stage I lung adenocarcinoma. The input for sequencing was peripheral blood, taken before any cancer treatment.

The CDR3 loop is CASNAGQGGMPQHF. DNA for the CDR3: TGTGCCAGTAATGCGGGACAGGGTGGTATGCCCCAGCATTTT. The chain uses TRBV19 and TRBJ1-5; 9 bases match TRBD1. This CDR3 is 14 amino acids long. Germline V gives CDR1 LNHDA, CDR2 SQIVND (reference sequence). After removal of 7 bases from V and 9 bases from J, the junction contained 10 bases not matched to a gene.